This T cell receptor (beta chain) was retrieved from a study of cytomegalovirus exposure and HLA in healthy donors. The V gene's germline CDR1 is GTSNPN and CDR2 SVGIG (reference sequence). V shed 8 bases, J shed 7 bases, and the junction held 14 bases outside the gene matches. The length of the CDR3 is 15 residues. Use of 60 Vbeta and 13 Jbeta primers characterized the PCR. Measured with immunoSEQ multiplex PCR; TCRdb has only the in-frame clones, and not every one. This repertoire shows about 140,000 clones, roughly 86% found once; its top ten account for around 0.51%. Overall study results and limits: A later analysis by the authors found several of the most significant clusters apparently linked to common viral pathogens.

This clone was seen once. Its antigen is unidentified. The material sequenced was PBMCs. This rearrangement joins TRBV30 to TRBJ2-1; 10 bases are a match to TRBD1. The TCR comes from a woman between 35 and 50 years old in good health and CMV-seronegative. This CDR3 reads CAHTPPGQGTNEQFF. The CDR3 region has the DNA TGTGCCCATACTCCTCCGGGACAGGGGACGAATGAGCAGTTCTTC.